The 6 T cell receptor beta chains below come from one sample, sequenced in a study of graft-versus-host responses after intestinal transplantation. Data came from immunoSEQ multiplex PCR; TCRdb stores just in-frame clones and leaves some out. The sample has 98,000 or so clones; about 84% are singletons. This material consisted of PBMCs, taken 255 days after intestinal transplant. The source is a human patient who received an intestinal transplant, so some T cells may come from the graft donor.

The rearrangement links TRBV5-4 to TRBJ2-7; 12 bases align to TRBD2. J was trimmed by 4 bases and V by 1 base; bases with no gene match: 15. The CDR3 runs 19 residues. CDR1 SGHNT and CDR2 YYREEE come from the germline V gene (reference sequence). The CDR3 sequence: CASSLRRLAGDVPGYEQYF. The CDR3 DNA is TGTGCCAGCAGCTTGAGGCGACTAGCGGGAGACGTTCCGGGATACGAGCAGTACTTC. Filled out from reference TRBV5-4 and TRBJ2-7, the complete variable domain reads ETGVTQSPTHLIKTRGQQVTLRCSSQSGHNTVSWYQQALGQGPQFIFQYYREEENGRGNFPPRFSGLQFPNYSSELNVNALELDDSALYLCASSLRRLAGDVPGYEQYFGPGTRLTVT.

The V and J genes are TRBV5-6 and TRBJ1-4; D is undetermined. CDR3 length equals 16 residues. The V end lost 5 bases, the J end lost 0 bases, and 14 bases lay between the germline ends. CDR1 is SGHDT and CDR2 is YYEEEE in the germline V gene. The CDR3 loop is CASSSPRPPTNEKLFF. CDR3 sequence (DNA): TGTGCCAGCAGTTCTCCCCGGCCTCCAACTAATGAAAAACTGTTTTTT. Based on the CDR3 plus reference TRBV5-6 and TRBJ1-4, the full variable domain is DAGVTQSPTHLIKTRGQQVTLRCSPKSGHDTVSWYQQALGQGPQFIFQYYEEEERQRGNFPDRFSGHQFPNYSSELNVNALLLGDSALYLCASSSPRPPTNEKLFFGSGTQLSVL.

This clone appeared once. Relative to the germline gene, one junction end is altered; a read error may explain this. The chain employs TRBV13 and TRBJ1-1; D may be TRBD1 (5 bases). Per germline, CDR1 PRHDT and CDR2 FYEKMQ (reference sequence). CDR3 length: 16 residues. CDR3 coding DNA: TGTGCCAGCAGCCTAGGGATTAGACAGATGAACACTGAAGCTTTCTTT. Residues: CASSLGIRQMNTEAFF. The whole variable domain, filled in from reference TRBV13 and TRBJ1-1, reads AAGVIQSPRHLIKEKRETATLKCYPIPRHDTVYWYQQGPGQDPQFLISFYEKMQSDKGSIPDRFSAQQFSDYHSELNMSSLELGDSALYFCASSLGIRQMNTEAFFGQGTRLTVV.

This clone was seen a few times. CDR3 residues: CASSEGDNYGYTF. The CDR3 nucleotides are TGTGCCAGCAGTGAAGGTGACAACTATGGCTACACCTTC. The chain recombines TRBV6-1 with TRBJ1-2; no clear D gene. Germline V gives CDR1 MNHNS, CDR2 SASEGT. Deletions cut 1 base from V and 2 bases from J, with 5 bases between. CDR3 length: 13 amino acids.

This clone was seen only a few times. The V call is TRBV19, the J call TRBJ1-6; 7 bases are shared with TRBD1. This CDR3 comprises 15 residues. Germline V CDR1 and CDR2: LNHDA, SQIVND (reference sequence). The junction had 12 bases not matched to a gene; V was cut back by 7 bases and J by 9 bases. CDR3 loop: CASTSQGTSGSPLHF. The CDR3 DNA is TGTGCCAGTACCTCACAGGGGACCTCGGGTTCACCCCTCCACTTT.

The V and J genes are TRBV5-1 and TRBJ2-7; TRBD2 matches 10 bases. The CDR3 sequence is 16 residues long. V lost 2 bases and J lost 2; bases outside the gene matches: 7. Germline V gives CDR1 SGHRS, CDR2 YFSETQ. The CDR3 spells CASSLATSGAPYEQYF. Here the CDR3 DNA reads TGCGCCAGCAGCTTAGCAACTAGCGGGGCCCCCTACGAGCAGTACTTC. The variable domain in full, with the rest retrieved from reference TRBV5-1 and TRBJ2-7, is KAGVTQTPRYLIKTRGQQVTLSCSPISGHRSVSWYQQTPGQGLQFLFEYFSETQRNKGNFPGRFSGRQFSNSRSEMNVSTLELGDSALYLCASSLATSGAPYEQYFGPGTRLTVT.